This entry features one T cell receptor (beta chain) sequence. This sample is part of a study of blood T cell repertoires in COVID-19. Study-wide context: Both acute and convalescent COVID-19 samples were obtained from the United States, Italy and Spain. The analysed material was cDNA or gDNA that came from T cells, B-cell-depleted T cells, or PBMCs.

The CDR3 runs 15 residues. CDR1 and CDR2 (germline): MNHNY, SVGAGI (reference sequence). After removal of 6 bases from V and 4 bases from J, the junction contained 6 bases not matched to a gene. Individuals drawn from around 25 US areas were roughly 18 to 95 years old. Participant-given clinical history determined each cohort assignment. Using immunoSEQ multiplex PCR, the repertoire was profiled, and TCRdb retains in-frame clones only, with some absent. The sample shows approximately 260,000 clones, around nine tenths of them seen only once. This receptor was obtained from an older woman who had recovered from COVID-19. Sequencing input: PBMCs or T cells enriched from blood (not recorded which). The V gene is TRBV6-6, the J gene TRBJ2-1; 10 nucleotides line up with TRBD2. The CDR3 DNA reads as TGTGCCAGCAGCTCTAGCGGGGGTCCTTACAATGAGCAGTTCTTC. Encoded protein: CASSSSGGPYNEQFF.